This TCR beta chain was documented in a study of cytomegalovirus exposure and HLA in healthy donors. Of note for this clone: Antigen unknown.

Study-wide points: Several of the most significant clusters appeared linked to common viral pathogens, based on a later analysis.

With 60 Vbeta and 13 Jbeta primers, the PCR was carried out. Sequenced by immunoSEQ multiplex PCR; TCRdb stores in-frame clones only, minus some. Its table records tens of thousands of clones. The sequencing input was PBMCs. This clonotype was obtained from a female donor in good health and CMV-seropositive.

The DNA for the CDR3 is TGTGCCAGCAGCTTAATGTCGACAGGGCAGTTAAACGAGCAGTACTTC. Translated: CASSLMSTGQLNEQYF. This chain uses TRBV7-6 with TRBJ2-7, with 7 bases fitting TRBD1. The CDR3 extends over 16 amino acids. With 2 bases clipped from V and 5 bases from J, the junction kept 12 bases outside the gene matches. The V gene's germline CDR1 is SGHVS and CDR2 FNYEAQ.